The entry below gives a single TCR beta chain sequence along with its context. Under the authors' procedure: From reference gene primer amplification, estimates of nucleated cell counts were derived. Profiled with immunoSEQ multiplex PCR; TCRdb holds only in-frame clones, not every one. V, J and clone size are those of that table, while D and trimming were read from the DNA. The table lists about 310,000 clones, under 90% of them singletons. The sample originates from a study of blood T cell repertoires in COVID-19. The germline gives CDR1 MNHEY, CDR2 SMNVEV (reference sequence). The CDR3 has 15 residues. V dropped 4 bases and J dropped 1; count of bases not matched to a gene: 5.

The sequencing sample was made of PBMCs or T cells enriched from blood (not recorded which). V is TRBV27 and J is TRBJ1-1, with 8 bases identical to TRBD1. The TCR originated in a woman in her twenties or thirties who had recovered from COVID-19. CDR3 in amino acids: CASSYTGTGNTEAFF. CDR3 coding DNA: TGTGCCAGCAGTTATACCGGGACAGGGAACACTGAAGCTTTCTTT.